This T cell receptor (beta chain) was found in a study of vaccination and CD4 T cells after COVID-19. Study-level points and caveats: Only relatively few convalescent patients were studied, and early post-infection timepoints were not analyzed. Spike mono-reactivity was evident in 304 of the 307 vaccine-specific clones derived from convalescent patients.

On this clonotype: Antigen: not known.

The V segment lost 4 bases and the J segment 1 base; nucleotides outside the gene matches: 5. Germline V CDR1 and CDR2: SGHVS, FQNEAQ. The CDR3 covers 15 residues. TCRdb processed the PCR reads anew with MiXCR; each CDR3 protein has one entry. The sample has 30,000 or so distinct CDR3 sequences; 50% are singletons. The time point here: late sampling 161 to 241 days after vaccination in three convalescent patients. PCR-confirmed positives ranged from March to December 2020, preceding US Alpha, Beta and Delta variants. The chain employs TRBV7-8 and TRBJ2-5, with 8 bases aligning to TRBD2. The TCR originated in a human donor who had recovered from COVID-19. The material was CD4+ T cells from blood, obtained about 7 months after SARS-CoV-2 vaccination. The CDR3 region has the DNA TGTGCCAGCAGCTCGTTAGCGGGAATCCAAGAGACCCAGTACTTC. Translating it yields CASSSLAGIQETQYF.